These 2 T cell receptor beta chains were all obtained from the same sample, sequenced in a study of CD8 T cells in ankylosing spondylitis. TCRdb re-called the 5' RACE reads through MiXCR, storing one row per CDR3 protein. Among a few hundred thousand distinct CDR3 sequences listed, about 19% were seen once. What was sequenced was blood, either unsorted or a sorted T cell fraction (not recorded which). The receptors here all came from a male donor with ankylosing spondylitis or in good health (not recorded which).

This clonotype was counted a few times. The chain employs TRBV5-5 and TRBJ2-5, with 7 bases identical to TRBD1. The CDR3 spans 16 residues. After removal of 0 bases from V and 1 base from J, the junction contained 6 bases not matched to a gene. The germline CDR1 and CDR2 sequences are SGHKS and YYEKEE (reference sequence). CDR3 residues: CASSLAKGDSQETQYF. CDR3 coding DNA: TGTGCCAGCAGCTTGGCCAAAGGGGACAGCCAAGAGACCCAGTACTTC.

V is TRBV7-8 and J is TRBJ2-5; TRBD2 might be the D (6 bases). The germline V gene has CDR1 SGHVS and CDR2 FQNEAQ. The CDR3 loop spans 13 amino acids. V lost 1 base, J lost 9 bases, and 12 bases lay in between. CDR3 coding DNA: TGTGCCAGCAGCTTAGTTACGGGAGTGGCCCAGTACTTC. It encodes CASSLVTGVAQYF.